What follows are 32 T cell receptor beta chains derived from one specimen sequenced in a study of T cells after yellow fever vaccination. TCRdb called the 5' RACE reads again in MiXCR, with one record for every CDR3 protein. The repertoire has about 350,000 distinct CDR3 sequences, 8.1% of them found once; the top ten carry approximately 16%. Here the sequenced sample was PBMCs, taken roughly seven weeks after the first yellow fever vaccination. These receptors all stem from a young man who received the YFV17D yellow fever vaccine.

This clonotype was seen more than once but under ten times. This chain uses TRBV3-1 with TRBJ2-7, with D possibly being TRBD1 (6 bases). The CDR3 is made up of 13 amino acids. CDR1 LGHDT and CDR2 YNNKEL come from the germline V gene (reference sequence). V lost 3 bases, J lost 0 bases, and 6 bases lay in between. CDR3: CASSQGASYEQYV. Here the CDR3 DNA reads TGTGCCAGCAGCCAGGGGGCCTCCTACGAGCAGTACGTC.

This clonotype was found many times. The chain has TRBV7-9 and TRBJ1-2; D unresolved. The V end was cut by 5 bases, the J end by 0 bases, with 13 bases between. CDR1 is SEHNR and CDR2 is FQNEAQ in the germline V gene (reference sequence). CDR3 length: 15 amino acids. Written as DNA, the CDR3 is TGTGCCAGCAGCCGGGAGAGGGTTCCTAACTATGGCTACACCTTC. It translates to CASSRERVPNYGYTF.

This clonotype has a handful of counts. The gene calls are TRBV7-2 and TRBJ2-5; tentatively, D is TRBD2 (6 bases). Germline CDR1 is SGHTA and CDR2 is FQGNSA. There are 13 residues in the CDR3. V was cut by 1 base and J by 7 bases, with 10 bases left in between. The CDR3: CASSLVGGGTQYF. DNA for the CDR3: TGTGCCAGCAGCTTAGTGGGGGGAGGGACCCAGTACTTC.

This clonotype occurred a few times. This sequence joins TRBV4-1 and TRBJ2-3; no reliable D call. Germline V gives CDR1 MGHRA, CDR2 YSYEKL. Trimming removed 1 base at V and 3 bases at J, with 8 bases between. The CDR3 totals 14 residues. The CDR3 sequence: CASSQVDGTDTQYF. CDR3 in DNA: TGCGCCAGCAGCCAAGTGGACGGGACAGATACGCAGTATTTT.

V gene TRBV6-1 combines with J gene TRBJ2-4, with D perhaps TRBD1 (6 bases). Trimming took 2 bases from V and 2 from J, leaving 16 bases between them. This CDR3 spans 17 amino acids. The germline V gene encodes CDR1 MNHNS and CDR2 SASEGT. Written as DNA, the CDR3 is TGTGCCAGCAGTGAATTTGGCAGGGGATCAACCAAAAACATTCAGTACTTC. Residues: CASSEFGRGSTKNIQYF.

With respect to this clonotype: A much larger clonotype is one base distant, so this may be a read error. The chain recombines TRBV24-1 with TRBJ2-3; D may be TRBD1 (6 bases). The DNA end is more similar to TRBJ1-5, so the J call may be wrong. Germline CDR1 is KGHDR and CDR2 is SFDVKD. The CDR3 has 14 residues. For the CDR3, the DNA is TGTGCCACCAGTGATCCGGGGGGCACAGATACGCAGCATTTT. It encodes CATSDPGGTDTQHF.

As regards this clonotype: Its ends do not fully match the called genes, so a read error is possible. The chain's CDR3 is CTSSFRTGGRFGANVLTF. The CDR3 DNA reads TGTACCAGCAGTTTTCGGACAGGTGGCCGGTTTGGGGCCAACGTCCTGACTTTC. This chain connects TRBV12-3 or TRBV12-4 to TRBJ2-6, with 7 positions matching TRBD1. This CDR3 spans 18 amino acids.

In this sample, this clonotype turned up a few times. This chain links TRBV6-6 with TRBJ2-3; 7 bases are shared with TRBD1. Germline values: CDR1 MNHNY, CDR2 SVGAGI (reference sequence). CDR3 length equals 11 residues. The junction had 1 base not matched to a gene; V was cut back by 7 bases and J by 6 bases. CDR3 in amino acids: CASTRGDTQYF. CDR3 nucleotide sequence: TGTGCCAGCACCAGGGGGGATACGCAGTATTTT.

The chain links TRBV11-2 to TRBJ2-7; TRBD1 might be the D (5 bases). Germline V gives CDR1 SGHAT, CDR2 FQNNGV. The V gene lost 3 bases and the J gene lost 1 base, with 13 bases spanning the gap. This CDR3 is built from 15 residues. CDR3 sequence: CASSFNIGASYEQYF. Written as DNA, the CDR3 is TGTGCCAGCAGCTTTAACATTGGGGCATCCTACGAGCAGTACTTC.

The chain has TRBV4-1 and TRBJ2-3; D possibly matches TRBD1 or TRBD2 (5 bases each). The ends were cut back, 5 bases at V and 1 base at J, with 10 bases in the middle. The CDR3 runs 14 residues. Germline lookup yields CDR1 MGHRA and CDR2 YSYEKL. The CDR3 nucleotides read TGCGCCAGCAGCACGGGACCCGGCACAGATACGCAGTATTTT. This codes for CASSTGPGTDTQYF.

This clonotype was seen more than once but under ten times. In nucleotides, the CDR3 is TGTGCCAGCAGCTCCCCCTTCGCGGGGAATGAGCAGTACGTC. It specifies CASSSPFAGNEQYV. The chain links TRBV7-2 to TRBJ2-7; D is perhaps TRBD2 (6 bases). CDR1 and CDR2 from the germline V gene are SGHTA and FQGNSA. With 4 bases removed from V and 7 bases from J, the gap between germline ends came to 17 bases. The CDR3 runs 14 residues.

A note on this clonotype: A much larger clone is a single base away; this may be a read error. The CDR3 reads CASTLGLAPTGELFF. The CDR3 nucleotides read TGTGCCAGCACCTTAGGGTTAGCTCCTACCGGGGAGCTGTTTTTT. The chain has TRBV28 and TRBJ2-2; D not certain. The CDR3 totals 15 residues. Deletions cut 7 bases from V and 5 bases from J, with 17 bases between. Germline loops: CDR1 MDHEN, CDR2 SYDVKM.

This clonotype was detected a few times. The chain has TRBV18 and TRBJ2-1; D ambiguous. Germline CDR1 reads KGHSH; CDR2 reads LQKENI. CDR3 length equals 17 residues. The V end was cut by 3 bases, the J end by 5 bases, with 20 bases between. CDR3 region: CASSPLNRVVLDNEQFF. In DNA form, the CDR3 reads TGTGCCAGCTCACCCCTGAATAGGGTTGTTTTGGACAATGAGCAGTTCTTC.

J is TRBJ2-3 and V is TRBV7-7, with D perhaps matching TRBD1 (6 bases). This CDR3 is built from 14 residues. The germline V gene encodes CDR1 SSHAT and CDR2 FNYEAQ (reference sequence). CDR3 DNA: TGTGCTAGCTCCGAGCAGGGGTACACAGATACGCAGTATTTT. It is translated as CASSEQGYTDTQYF.

The sample holds a few counts of this clonotype. This rearrangement joins TRBV6-2 or TRBV6-3 to TRBJ2-1; a weak D match, TRBD1 (7 bases). Germline CDR1 reads MNHEY; CDR2 reads SVGEGT. The CDR3 has 19 amino acids. Trimming took off 6 bases at V and 3 bases at J, with 27 bases between the two ends. The CDR3 region has the DNA TGTGCCAGCAGCCACCCGGGACAGCCACGGAGGAGGGACTACAATGAGCAGTTCTTC. It specifies CASSHPGQPRRRDYNEQFF.

The V and J genes are TRBV7-6 and TRBJ2-3; D tentatively reads TRBD1 or TRBD2 (6 bases each). CDR1 and CDR2 (germline): SGHVS, FNYEAQ. This CDR3 comprises 13 residues. The V gene lost 4 bases and the J gene lost 14 bases, with 19 bases spanning the gap. CDR3 DNA: TGTGCCAGCAGCTCCCAGGGGTCGGGGGCCTGGTATTTT. Amino acids: CASSSQGSGAWYF.

The chain uses TRBV16 and TRBJ1-5; 12 bases are shared with TRBD1. The CDR3 runs 16 residues. CDR1 is KGHSY, CDR2 FQNENV, per germline. Losses at the gene ends were 0 bases for V and 6 bases for J; bases not matched to a gene: 3. CDR3 nucleotides: TGTGCCAGCAGCCAATCCGGGACAGGGGGCTTTCAGCCCCAGCATTTT. The encoded protein is CASSQSGTGGFQPQHF.

V and J are TRBV12-3 or TRBV12-4 and TRBJ2-1; D not certain. The ends were cut back, 4 bases at V and 5 bases at J, with 6 bases in the middle. The CDR3 sequence is 12 residues long. This CDR3 is CASSSVHNEQFF. As DNA, the CDR3 is TGTGCCAGCAGTTCCGTCCACAATGAGCAGTTCTTC.

This clonotype was seen many times. CDR3 nucleotide sequence: TGTGCCAGCAGCTCGCTAGCGGCTTACAATGAGCAGTTCTTC. Translating it yields CASSSLAAYNEQFF. This chain connects TRBV7-9 to TRBJ2-1; TRBD2 matches at 7 bases. The CDR3 has 14 residues. V was pared by 4 bases and J by 4 bases, with 4 bases of the junction left unmatched. The germline V gene has CDR1 SEHNR and CDR2 FQNEAQ (reference sequence). The full variable domain, its missing parts supplied by reference TRBV7-9 and TRBJ2-1, is DTGVSQNPRHKITKRGQNVTFRCDPISEHNRLYWYRQTLGQGPEFLTYFQNEAQLEKSRLLSDRFSAERPKGSFSTLEIQRTEQGDSAMYLCASSSLAAYNEQFFGPGTRLTVL.

This clonotype was picked up a small number of times. The chain links TRBV13 to TRBJ2-7, with 9 bases lining up with TRBD1. V trimming: 5 bases; J trimming: 4 bases; junction bases outside the gene matches: 3. Germline V CDR1 and CDR2: PRHDT, FYEKMQ (reference sequence). The CDR3 is made up of 13 amino acids. CDR3 in DNA: TGTGCCAGCAGCATGGGACAGGGTTACGAGCAGTACTTC. The encoded protein is CASSMGQGYEQYF. Together with reference TRBV13 and TRBJ2-7, the CDR3 gives the full variable domain: AAGVIQSPRHLIKEKRETATLKCYPIPRHDTVYWYQQGPGQDPQFLISFYEKMQSDKGSIPDRFSAQQFSDYHSELNMSSLELGDSALYFCASSMGQGYEQYFGPGTRLTVT.

This chain links TRBV6-5 with TRBJ1-4, with 8 bases that match TRBD1. The junction had 6 bases not matched to a gene; V was cut back by 2 bases and J by 7 bases. The germline CDR1 and CDR2 sequences are MNHEY and SVGAGI. The CDR3 length is 15 residues. The CDR3 sequence: CASSYPGQGGEKLFF. The CDR3 DNA follows: TGTGCCAGCAGTTACCCCGGACAGGGAGGTGAAAAACTGTTTTTT.

This clonotype was picked up a small number of times. This chain connects TRBV7-6 to TRBJ2-1, with 9 positions matching TRBD2. The CDR3 totals 14 residues. V gave up 10 bases and J gave up 6 bases; unmatched junction bases: 10. Germline values: CDR1 SGHVS, CDR2 FNYEAQ. The CDR3 loop reads CAIAGGPVSNEQFF. In DNA form, the CDR3 reads TGTGCCATCGCGGGGGGGCCGGTGAGCAATGAGCAGTTCTTC. Combining the CDR3 with reference TRBV7-6 and TRBJ2-1 gives the whole variable domain GAGVSQSPRYKVTKRGQDVALRCDPISGHVSLYWYRQALGQGPEFLTYFNYEAQQDKSGLPNDRFSAERPEGSISTLTIQRTEQRDSAMYRCAIAGGPVSNEQFFGPGTRLTVL.

The rearrangement links TRBV11-3 to TRBJ2-1, with a possible D match to TRBD1 (5 bases). Trimming shortened V by 6 bases and J by 6 bases, and 15 bases separated the two germline ends. CDR1 SGHNT and CDR2 YENEEA come from the germline V gene. The CDR3 consists of 14 residues. Here the CDR3 reads CASSLRGNFNEQFF. The CDR3 bases are TGTGCCAGCAGTCTAAGGGGCAACTTCAATGAGCAGTTCTTC.

The table lists this clonotype with a few counts. This chain joins TRBV6-5 and TRBJ2-7; D is perhaps TRBD2 (5 bases). This CDR3 spans 14 amino acids. Per germline, CDR1 MNHEY and CDR2 SVGAGI. V lost 0 bases, J lost 5 bases, and 11 bases lay in between. CDR3 sequence reads: CASSYSYTRNEQYF. The CDR3 region has the DNA TGTGCCAGCAGTTACTCCTATACTAGGAACGAGCAGTACTTC.

The sample holds a few counts of this clonotype. The chain is built from TRBV7-9 and TRBJ2-6; D uncertain. CDR1 is SEHNR and CDR2 is FQNEAQ in the germline V gene (reference sequence). V was shortened by 3 bases and J by 0 bases, with 9 bases between the two germline ends. The CDR3 contains 16 residues. The CDR3 nucleotides are TGTGCCAGCAGCTTCCCGGCCGTCTCTGGGGCCAACGTCCTGACTTTC. Protein: CASSFPAVSGANVLTF.

This clonotype was counted a few times. The chain recombines TRBV7-2 with TRBJ1-2; weak D call: TRBD1 (6 bases). This CDR3 has 15 amino acids. The V and J ends lost 5 bases and 5 bases respectively, with 18 bases between them. Germline V gene lookup returns CDR1 SGHTA and CDR2 FQGNSA. The CDR3 DNA sequence: TGTGCCAGCAGCGTCACGTCTGGGACACAATATGGCTACACCTTC. Its protein product is CASSVTSGTQYGYTF. The complete variable domain, with remaining parts taken from reference TRBV7-2 and TRBJ1-2, reads GAGVSQSPSNKVTEKGKDVELRCDPISGHTALYWYRQSLGQGLEFLIYFQGNSAPDKSGLPSDRFSAERTGGSVSTLTIQRTQQEDSAVYLCASSVTSGTQYGYTFGSGTRLTVV.

This clonotype was observed a handful of times. The chain joins TRBV6-5 to TRBJ2-2, with D perhaps TRBD1 or TRBD2 (6 bases each). Germline assignment: CDR1 MNHEY and CDR2 SVGAGI. Deletions cut 4 bases from V and 5 bases from J, with 14 bases between. CDR3 length: 15 residues. CDR3 loop: CASSFGGPGTGELFF. In DNA form, the CDR3 reads TGTGCCAGCAGTTTTGGGGGGCCGGGGACCGGGGAGCTGTTTTTT.

With respect to this clonotype: A read error may produce the germline difference seen at one junction end. V and J are TRBV6-4 and TRBJ2-1; 9 positions match TRBD2. This CDR3 comprises 14 residues. The germline V gene has CDR1 MRHNA and CDR2 SNTAGT. The CDR3 nucleotides are TGTGCCAGCAGTGACAATGACCTTAGCGGGGGCCGCTACTTC. This gives the protein CASSDNDLSGGRYF.

This clonotype was observed a handful of times. The rearrangement joins TRBV2 to TRBJ2-7; D perhaps matches TRBD1 (6 bases). The CDR3 is 12 amino acids. Germline V gene data show CDR1 as SNHLY and CDR2 as FYNNEI. The V gene lost 5 bases and the J gene lost 6 bases, with 11 bases spanning the gap. DNA for the CDR3: TGTGCCAGCAGTCCTGGGACACGCGAGCAGTACGTC. Translated, it gives CASSPGTREQYV.

The chain carries TRBV3-1 and TRBJ1-2; tentatively, D is TRBD1 (5 bases). This CDR3 has 14 residues. V lost 0 bases, J lost 4 bases, and 9 bases lay in between. Germline lookup yields CDR1 LGHDT and CDR2 YNNKEL (reference sequence). The CDR3 loop is CASSQEWGTYGYTF. DNA for the CDR3: TGTGCCAGCAGCCAAGAATGGGGGACCTATGGCTACACCTTC.

This clonotype has just a few counts. The V gene is TRBV7-2, the J gene TRBJ2-3; no clear D. Germline V gene data show CDR1 as SGHTA and CDR2 as FQGNSA. The CDR3 runs 12 residues. The ends were cut back, 6 bases at V and 6 bases at J, with 10 bases in the middle. The CDR3 loop is CASRLDGDTQYF. In DNA, the CDR3 is TGTGCCAGCAGACTCGACGGCGATACGCAGTATTTT.

The chain joins TRBV20-1 to TRBJ1-2, with 9 nucleotides matching TRBD1. Unmatched junction bases numbered 4, after V lost 1 base and J lost 4 bases. The CDR3 extends over 14 amino acids. Germline CDR1 and CDR2: DFQATT and SNEGSKA (reference sequence). The CDR3 here is CSARGQGGVYGYTF. The CDR3 DNA is TGCAGTGCTAGAGGACAGGGGGGGGTCTATGGCTACACCTTC.